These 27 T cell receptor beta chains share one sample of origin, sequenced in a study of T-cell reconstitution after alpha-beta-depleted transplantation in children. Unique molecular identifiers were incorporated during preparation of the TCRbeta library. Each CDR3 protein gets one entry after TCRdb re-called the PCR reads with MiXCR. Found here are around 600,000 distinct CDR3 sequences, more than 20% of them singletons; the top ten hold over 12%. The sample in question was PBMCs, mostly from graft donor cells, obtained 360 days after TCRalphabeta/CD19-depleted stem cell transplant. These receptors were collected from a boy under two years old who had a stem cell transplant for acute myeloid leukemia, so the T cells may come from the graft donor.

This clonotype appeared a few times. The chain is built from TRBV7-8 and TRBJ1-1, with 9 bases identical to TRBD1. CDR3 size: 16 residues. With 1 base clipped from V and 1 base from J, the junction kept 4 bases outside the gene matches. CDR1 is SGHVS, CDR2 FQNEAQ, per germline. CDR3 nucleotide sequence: TGTGCCAGCAGCTTAGGTTCGGGACAGGGGAACACTGAAGCTTTCTTT. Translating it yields CASSLGSGQGNTEAFF.

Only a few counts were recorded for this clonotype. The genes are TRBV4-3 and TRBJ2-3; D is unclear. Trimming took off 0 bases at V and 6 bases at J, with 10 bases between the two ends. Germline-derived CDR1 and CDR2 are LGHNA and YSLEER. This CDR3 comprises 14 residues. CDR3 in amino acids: CASSQDYGGDTQYF. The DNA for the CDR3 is TGCGCCAGCAGCCAAGATTACGGCGGCGATACGCAGTATTTT.

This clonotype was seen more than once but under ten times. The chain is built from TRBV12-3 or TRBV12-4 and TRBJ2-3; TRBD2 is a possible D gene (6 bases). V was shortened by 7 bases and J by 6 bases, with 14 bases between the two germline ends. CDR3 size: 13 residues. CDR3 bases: TGTGCCAGCAACCCAGGAGGGGTGGATACGCAGTATTTT. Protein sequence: CASNPGGVDTQYF.

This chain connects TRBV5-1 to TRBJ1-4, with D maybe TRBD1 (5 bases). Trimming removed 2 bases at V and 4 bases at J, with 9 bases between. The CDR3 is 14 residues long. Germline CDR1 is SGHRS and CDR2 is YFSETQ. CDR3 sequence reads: CASSFGTYNEKLFF. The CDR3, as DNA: TGCGCCAGCAGCTTCGGGACCTATAATGAAAAACTGTTTTTT.

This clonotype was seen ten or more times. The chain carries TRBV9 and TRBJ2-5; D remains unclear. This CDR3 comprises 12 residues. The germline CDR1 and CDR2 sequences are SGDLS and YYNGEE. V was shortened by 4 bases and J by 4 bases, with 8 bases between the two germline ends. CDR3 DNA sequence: TGTGCCAGCAGCCCTCTCTTAGAGACCCAGTACTTC. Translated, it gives CASSPLLETQYF. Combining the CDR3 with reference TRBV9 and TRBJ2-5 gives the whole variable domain DSGVTQTPKHLITATGQRVTLRCSPRSGDLSVYWYQQSLDQGLQFLIQYYNGEERAKGNILERFSAQQFPDLHSELNLSSLELGDSALYFCASSPLLETQYFGPGTRLLVL.

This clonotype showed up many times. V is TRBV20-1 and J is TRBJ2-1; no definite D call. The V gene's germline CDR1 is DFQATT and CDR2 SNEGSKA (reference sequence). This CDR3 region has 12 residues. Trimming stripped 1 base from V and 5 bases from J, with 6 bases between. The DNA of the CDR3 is TGCAGTGCTAGAGCGACTCACAATGAGCAGTTCTTC. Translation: CSARATHNEQFF.

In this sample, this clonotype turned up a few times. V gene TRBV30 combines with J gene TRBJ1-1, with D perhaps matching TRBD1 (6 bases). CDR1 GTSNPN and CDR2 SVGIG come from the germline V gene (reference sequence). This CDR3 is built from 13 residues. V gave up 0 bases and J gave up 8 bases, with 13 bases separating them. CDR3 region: CAWSVRGAAEAFF. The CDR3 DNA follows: TGTGCCTGGAGTGTACGGGGGGCAGCCGAAGCTTTCTTT.

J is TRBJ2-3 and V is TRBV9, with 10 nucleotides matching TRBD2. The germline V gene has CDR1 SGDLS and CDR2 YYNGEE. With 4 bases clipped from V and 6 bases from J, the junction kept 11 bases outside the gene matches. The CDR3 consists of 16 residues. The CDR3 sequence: CASSPPYSGGRDTQYF. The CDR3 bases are TGTGCCAGCAGCCCCCCCTATAGCGGGGGGCGGGATACGCAGTATTTT.

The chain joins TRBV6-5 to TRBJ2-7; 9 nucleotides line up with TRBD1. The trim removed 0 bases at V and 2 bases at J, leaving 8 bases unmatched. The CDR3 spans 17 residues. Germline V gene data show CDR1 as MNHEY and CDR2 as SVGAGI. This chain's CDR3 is CASSYSSHGQGTYEQYF. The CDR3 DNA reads TGTGCCAGCAGTTACTCGTCGCACGGACAGGGGACCTACGAGCAGTACTTC.

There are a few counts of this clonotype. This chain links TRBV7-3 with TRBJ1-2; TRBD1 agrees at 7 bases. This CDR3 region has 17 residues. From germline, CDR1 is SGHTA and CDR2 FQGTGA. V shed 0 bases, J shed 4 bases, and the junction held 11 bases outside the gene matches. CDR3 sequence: CASSLTPGQPDLYGYTF. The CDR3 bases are TGTGCCAGCAGCTTAACGCCGGGACAGCCTGACCTCTATGGCTACACCTTC.

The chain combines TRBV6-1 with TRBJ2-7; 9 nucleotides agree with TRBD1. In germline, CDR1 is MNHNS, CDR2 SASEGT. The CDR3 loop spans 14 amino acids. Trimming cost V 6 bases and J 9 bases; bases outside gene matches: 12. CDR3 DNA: TGTGCCAGCAGCCCGCTCCCGGACAGGGGTAGGCAGTACTTC. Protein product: CASSPLPDRGRQYF.

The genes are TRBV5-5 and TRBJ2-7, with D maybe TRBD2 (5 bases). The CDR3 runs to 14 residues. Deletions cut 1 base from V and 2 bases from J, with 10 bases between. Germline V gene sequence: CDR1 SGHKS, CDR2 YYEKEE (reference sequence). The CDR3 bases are TGTGCCAGCAGCTTGATCCGGGGTACCTACGAGCAGTACGTC. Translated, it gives CASSLIRGTYEQYV.

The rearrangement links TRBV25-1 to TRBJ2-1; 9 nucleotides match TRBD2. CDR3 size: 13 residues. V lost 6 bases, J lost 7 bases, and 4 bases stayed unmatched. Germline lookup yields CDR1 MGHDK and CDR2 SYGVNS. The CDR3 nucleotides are TGTGCCAGCAGCCGCGGGGGGGGGAATGAGCAGTTCTTC. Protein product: CASSRGGGNEQFF.

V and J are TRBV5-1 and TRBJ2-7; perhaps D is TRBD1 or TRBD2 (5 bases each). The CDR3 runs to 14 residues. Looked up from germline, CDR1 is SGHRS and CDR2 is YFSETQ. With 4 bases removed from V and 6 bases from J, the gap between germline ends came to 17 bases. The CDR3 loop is CASSPGDPGAEQYF. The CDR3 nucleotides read TGCGCCAGCAGCCCCGGGGACCCCGGGGCCGAGCAGTACTTC. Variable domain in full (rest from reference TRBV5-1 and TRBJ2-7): KAGVTQTPRYLIKTRGQQVTLSCSPISGHRSVSWYQQTPGQGLQFLFEYFSETQRNKGNFPGRFSGRQFSNSRSEMNVSTLELGDSALYLCASSPGDPGAEQYFGPGTRLTVT.

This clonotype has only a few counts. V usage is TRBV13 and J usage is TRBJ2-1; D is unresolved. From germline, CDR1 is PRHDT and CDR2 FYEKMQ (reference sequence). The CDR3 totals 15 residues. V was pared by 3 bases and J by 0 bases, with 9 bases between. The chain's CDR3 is CASSLFRNSYNEQFF. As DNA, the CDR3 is TGTGCCAGCAGCTTGTTCAGGAACTCCTACAATGAGCAGTTCTTC.

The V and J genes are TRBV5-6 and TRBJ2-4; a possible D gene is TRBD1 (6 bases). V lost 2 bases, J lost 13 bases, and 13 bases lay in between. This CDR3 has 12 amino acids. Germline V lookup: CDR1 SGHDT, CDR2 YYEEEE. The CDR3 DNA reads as TGTGCCAGCAGCTTAGTAGGACAGCAACAGTACTTC. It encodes CASSLVGQQQYF.

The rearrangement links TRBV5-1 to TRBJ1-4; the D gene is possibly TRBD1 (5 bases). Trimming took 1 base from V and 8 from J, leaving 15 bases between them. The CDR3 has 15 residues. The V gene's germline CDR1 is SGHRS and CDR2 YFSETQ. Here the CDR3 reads CASSLLGGAEEKLFF. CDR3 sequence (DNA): TGCGCCAGCAGCTTGTTGGGAGGGGCAGAGGAAAAACTGTTTTTT.

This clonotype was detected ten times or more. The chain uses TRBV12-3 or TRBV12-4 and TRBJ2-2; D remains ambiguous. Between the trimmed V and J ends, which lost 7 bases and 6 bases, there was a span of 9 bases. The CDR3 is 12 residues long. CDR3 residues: CASKGRSGELFF. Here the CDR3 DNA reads TGTGCCAGCAAAGGCCGGTCCGGGGAGCTGTTTTTT.

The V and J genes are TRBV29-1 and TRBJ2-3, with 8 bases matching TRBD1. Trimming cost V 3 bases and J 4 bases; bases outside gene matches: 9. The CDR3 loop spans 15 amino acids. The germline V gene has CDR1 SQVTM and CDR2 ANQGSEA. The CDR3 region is CSVDPAGGFADTQYF. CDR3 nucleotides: TGCAGCGTTGACCCCGCAGGGGGCTTTGCAGATACGCAGTATTTT.

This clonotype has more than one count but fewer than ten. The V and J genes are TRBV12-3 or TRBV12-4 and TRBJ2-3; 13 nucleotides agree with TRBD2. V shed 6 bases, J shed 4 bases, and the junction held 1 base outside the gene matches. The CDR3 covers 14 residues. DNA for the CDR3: TGTGCCAGCAGGACTAGCGGGGGGTCAGATACGCAGTATTTT. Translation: CASRTSGGSDTQYF.

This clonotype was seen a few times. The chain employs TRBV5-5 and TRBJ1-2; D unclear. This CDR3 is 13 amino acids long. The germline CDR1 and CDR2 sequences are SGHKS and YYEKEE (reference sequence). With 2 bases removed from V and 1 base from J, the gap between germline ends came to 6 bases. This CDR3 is CASSFRLNYGYTF. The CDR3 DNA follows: TGTGCCAGCAGCTTTCGGCTTAACTATGGCTACACCTTC.

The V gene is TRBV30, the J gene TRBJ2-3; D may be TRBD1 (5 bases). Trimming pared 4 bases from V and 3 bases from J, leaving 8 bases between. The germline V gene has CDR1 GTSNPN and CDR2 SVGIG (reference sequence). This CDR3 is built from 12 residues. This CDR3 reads CAWNQGTDTQYF. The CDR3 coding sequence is TGTGCCTGGAATCAGGGAACAGATACGCAGTATTTT.

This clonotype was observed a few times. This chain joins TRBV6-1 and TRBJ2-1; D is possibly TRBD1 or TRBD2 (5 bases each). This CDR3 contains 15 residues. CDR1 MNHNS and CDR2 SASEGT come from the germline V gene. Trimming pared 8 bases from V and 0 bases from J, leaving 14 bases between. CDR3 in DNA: TGTGCCAGCGGGACCTTTTACAGCTCCTACAATGAGCAGTTCTTC. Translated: CASGTFYSSYNEQFF.

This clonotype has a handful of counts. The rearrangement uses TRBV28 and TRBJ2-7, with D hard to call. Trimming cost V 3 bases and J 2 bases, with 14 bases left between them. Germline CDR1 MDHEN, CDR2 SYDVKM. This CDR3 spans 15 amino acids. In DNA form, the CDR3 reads TGTGCCAGCAGTTTTCTGCAGCAAAGGGCCTACGAGCAGTACTTC. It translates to CASSFLQQRAYEQYF.

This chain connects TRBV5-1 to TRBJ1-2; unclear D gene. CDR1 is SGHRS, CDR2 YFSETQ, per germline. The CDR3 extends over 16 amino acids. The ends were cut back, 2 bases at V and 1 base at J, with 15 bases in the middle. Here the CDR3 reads CASSFGPTNLNYGYTF. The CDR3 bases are TGCGCCAGCAGCTTTGGACCAACAAACCTTAACTATGGCTACACCTTC.

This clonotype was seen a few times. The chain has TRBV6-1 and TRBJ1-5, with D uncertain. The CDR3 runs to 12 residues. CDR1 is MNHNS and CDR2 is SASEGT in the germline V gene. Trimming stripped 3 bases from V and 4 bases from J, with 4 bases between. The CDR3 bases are TGTGCCAGCAGTGATCAGAATCAGCCCCAGCATTTT. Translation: CASSDQNQPQHF.

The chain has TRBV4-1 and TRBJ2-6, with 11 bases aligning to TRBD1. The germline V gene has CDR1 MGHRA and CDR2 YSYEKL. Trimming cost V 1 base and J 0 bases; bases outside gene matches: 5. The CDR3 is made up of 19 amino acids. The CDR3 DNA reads TGCGCCAGCAGCCAAGTCGGACAGGGGGCGCCCTCTGGGGCCAACGTCCTGACTTTC. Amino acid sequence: CASSQVGQGAPSGANVLTF.